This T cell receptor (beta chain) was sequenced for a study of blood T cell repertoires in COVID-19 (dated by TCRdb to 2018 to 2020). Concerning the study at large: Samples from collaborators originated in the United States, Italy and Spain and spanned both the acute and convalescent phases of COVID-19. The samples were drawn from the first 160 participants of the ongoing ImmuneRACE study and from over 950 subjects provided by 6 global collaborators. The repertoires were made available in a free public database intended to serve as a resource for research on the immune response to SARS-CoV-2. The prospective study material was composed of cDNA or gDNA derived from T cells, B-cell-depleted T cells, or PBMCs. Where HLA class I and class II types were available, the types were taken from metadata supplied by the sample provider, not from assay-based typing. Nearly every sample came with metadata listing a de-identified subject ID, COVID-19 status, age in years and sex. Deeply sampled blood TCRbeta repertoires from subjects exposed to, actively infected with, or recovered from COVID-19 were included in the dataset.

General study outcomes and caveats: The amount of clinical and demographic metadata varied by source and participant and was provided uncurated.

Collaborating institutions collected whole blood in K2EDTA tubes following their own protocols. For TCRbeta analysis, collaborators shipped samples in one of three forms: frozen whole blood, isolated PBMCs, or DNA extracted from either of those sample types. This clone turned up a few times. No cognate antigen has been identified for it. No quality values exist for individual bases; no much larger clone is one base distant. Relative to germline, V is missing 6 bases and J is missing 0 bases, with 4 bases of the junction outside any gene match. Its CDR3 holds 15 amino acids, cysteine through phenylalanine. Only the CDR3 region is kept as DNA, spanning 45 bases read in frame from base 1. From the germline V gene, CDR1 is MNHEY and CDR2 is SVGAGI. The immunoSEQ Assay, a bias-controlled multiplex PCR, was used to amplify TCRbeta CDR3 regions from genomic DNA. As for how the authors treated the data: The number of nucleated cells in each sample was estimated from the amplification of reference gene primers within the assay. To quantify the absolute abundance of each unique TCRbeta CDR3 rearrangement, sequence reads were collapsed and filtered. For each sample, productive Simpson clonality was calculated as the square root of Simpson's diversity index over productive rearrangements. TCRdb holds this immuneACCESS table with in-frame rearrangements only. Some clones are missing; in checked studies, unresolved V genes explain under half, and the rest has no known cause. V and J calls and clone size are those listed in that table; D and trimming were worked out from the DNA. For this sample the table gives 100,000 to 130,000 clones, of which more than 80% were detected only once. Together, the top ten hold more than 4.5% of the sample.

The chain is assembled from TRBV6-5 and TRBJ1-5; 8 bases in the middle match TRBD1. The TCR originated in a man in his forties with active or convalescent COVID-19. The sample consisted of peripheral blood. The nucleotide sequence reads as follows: TGTGCCAGCAGGGACAGGGACCATAGCAATCAGCCCCAGCATTTT. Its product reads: CASRDRDHSNQPQHF.